The 19 T cell receptor beta chains below all came from one sample that was sequenced in a study of post-analysis software for immune sequencing data. Prepared libraries of TCR beta cDNA carried unique molecular identifiers. MiXCR, run by TCRdb on the PCR reads, gives a single entry per CDR3 protein. Of 750,000 to 950,000 distinct CDR3 sequences listed, roughly half are singletons. The antigens of these receptors remain unknown. Notes on the study in general: Roughly five TRBV segments, including TRBV5-6, TRBV5-1 and TRBV20-1, were more frequent in patients than controls.

The sample comprised blood. The receptors shown here come from a girl aged 5-17 years with multiple sclerosis.

Concerning this clonotype: A read error may produce the germline difference seen at one junction end. This chain uses TRBV12-3 or TRBV12-4 with TRBJ2-3, with D perhaps TRBD2 (5 bases). This CDR3 has 15 amino acids. The CDR3 loop is CASSLGGWGTDTQYF. CDR3 coding DNA: TGTGCCAGCAGCTTAGGCGGGTGGGGAACAGATACGCAGTATTTT.

The genes are TRBV29-1 and TRBJ2-7, with TRBD1 matching over 7 bases. The germline V gene has CDR1 SQVTM and CDR2 ANQGSEA. V was pared by 6 bases and J by 3 bases, with 11 bases of the junction left unmatched. The CDR3 totals 14 residues. CDR3: CSVYSTGQSYEQYF. CDR3 bases: TGCAGCGTATATAGTACGGGACAGAGCTACGAGCAGTACTTC.

This clonotype showed up just a few times. The chain recombines TRBV7-9 with TRBJ2-7, with TRBD1 as a possible D gene (6 bases). Germline values: CDR1 SEHNR, CDR2 FQNEAQ (reference sequence). The CDR3 length is 20 residues. With 0 bases removed from V and 0 bases from J, the gap between germline ends came to 24 bases. In DNA form, the CDR3 reads TGTGCCAGCAGCTTAGCACGGGACCTTTACAGGGAAGGGGCCTCCTACGAGCAGTACTTC. It yields the protein CASSLARDLYREGASYEQYF.

The genes are TRBV6-2 or TRBV6-3 and TRBJ2-7; D may be TRBD2 (5 bases). Germline CDR1 MNHEY, CDR2 SVGEGT. This CDR3 has 16 residues. V was cut by 3 bases and J by 3 bases, with 18 bases left in between. The CDR3 sequence: CASSYPSDGGDYEQYF. The CDR3 region has the DNA TGTGCCAGCAGTTATCCCTCGGACGGAGGTGACTACGAGCAGTACTTC.

This clonotype has only one observation. This chain joins TRBV7-9 and TRBJ1-2; D is undetermined. The CDR3 sequence is 14 residues long. Per the germline V gene, CDR1 is SEHNR and CDR2 is FQNEAQ (reference sequence). V lost 4 bases to trimming and J lost 6 bases, with 15 bases between them. In nucleotides, the CDR3 is TGTGCCAGCAGCTCCGCGATGGGAGGGAATGGCTACACCTTC. It is translated as CASSSAMGGNGYTF.

CDR3 DNA sequence: TGTGCCAGCAGCTTATACAGGGACCACGAGCAGTACTTC. Amino acids: CASSLYRDHEQYF. This rearrangement joins TRBV7-3 to TRBJ2-7, with a possible D match to TRBD1 (6 bases). The germline V gene encodes CDR1 SGHTA and CDR2 FQGTGA. V dropped 2 bases and J dropped 5 bases, with 10 bases sitting between them. The CDR3 sequence is 13 residues long.

This chain links TRBV12-3 or TRBV12-4 with TRBJ2-7; 9 bases map to TRBD1. With 0 bases clipped from V and 4 bases from J, the junction kept 4 bases outside the gene matches. The CDR3 runs to 15 residues. The CDR3 loop reads CASSLATGGRYEQYF. CDR3 in DNA: TGTGCCAGCAGTTTAGCGACAGGGGGAAGGTACGAGCAGTACTTC.

This chain connects TRBV6-4 to TRBJ2-2; tentatively, D is TRBD1 (5 bases). The V gene lost 6 bases and the J gene lost 3 bases, with 8 bases spanning the gap. The CDR3 length is 13 residues. The V gene's germline CDR1 is MRHNA and CDR2 SNTAGT. CDR3 DNA sequence: TGTGCCAGCAGCCAGACAGACACCGGGGAGCTGTTTTTT. It encodes CASSQTDTGELFF.

This chain links TRBV30 with TRBJ2-7, with D uncertain. Between the trimmed V and J ends, which lost 0 bases and 7 bases, there was a span of 7 bases. The CDR3 spans 11 residues. Germline CDR1 GTSNPN, CDR2 SVGIG (reference sequence). The CDR3 DNA sequence: TGTGCCTGGAGTGTACGGAGTGAGCAGTACTTC. This encodes CAWSVRSEQYF.

The chain is built from TRBV12-3 or TRBV12-4 and TRBJ2-5, with D perhaps given as TRBD1 or TRBD2 (5 bases each). The CDR3 length is 15 residues. V was clipped by 2 bases and J by 4 bases, with 14 bases between them. CDR3 DNA: TGTGCCAGCAGTTTATGGGGGATGAAGGGAGAGACCCAGTACTTC. Amino acids: CASSLWGMKGETQYF.

V and J are TRBV20-1 and TRBJ2-2; weak D call: TRBD1 (5 bases). Trimming cost V 6 bases and J 5 bases, with 7 bases left between them. From germline, CDR1 is DFQATT and CDR2 SNEGSKA (reference sequence). CDR3 length equals 11 residues. DNA of the CDR3: TGCAGTGCACAGGTTACCGGGGAGCTGTTTTTT. It yields the protein CSAQVTGELFF.

This clonotype came up a few times. The chain employs TRBV10-3 and TRBJ1-5; possible D gene TRBD1, 5 bases. V was clipped by 3 bases and J by 5 bases, with 11 bases between them. Germline V gene lookup returns CDR1 ENHRY and CDR2 SYGVKD. CDR3 length: 14 amino acids. The CDR3 loop is CAISEQVRDQPQHF. The CDR3 coding sequence is TGTGCCATCAGTGAACAGGTTCGGGATCAGCCCCAGCATTTT.

The V gene is TRBV15, the J gene TRBJ2-5, with 7 bases identical to TRBD1. The CDR3 is 15 amino acids. V trimming: 3 bases; J trimming: 4 bases; junction bases outside the gene matches: 8. The germline V gene encodes CDR1 LNHNV and CDR2 YYDKDF (reference sequence). CDR3 loop: CATSRGQGVGETQYF. The CDR3 region has the DNA TGTGCCACCAGCAGGGGTCAGGGGGTTGGAGAGACCCAGTACTTC.

DNA of the CDR3: TGCAGTGCTTCGACAGGGGGCGGCTATGGCTACACCTTC. Encoded protein: CSASTGGGYGYTF. The chain is built from TRBV20-1 and TRBJ1-2, with 10 bases matching TRBD1. CDR1 and CDR2 from the germline V gene are DFQATT and SNEGSKA (reference sequence). Trimming removed 5 bases from V and 4 bases from J; junction bases left unmatched: 4. The CDR3 has 13 residues.

This clonotype was detected ten times or more. CDR3 sequence: CASSGRDSSYEQYF. CDR3 nucleotide sequence: TGTGCCAGCAGTGGCCGGGACAGCTCCTACGAGCAGTACTTC. The V call is TRBV9, the J call TRBJ2-7; 7 nucleotides align to TRBD1. V lost 5 bases and J lost 0; bases outside the gene matches: 5. This CDR3 comprises 14 residues. Germline CDR1 is SGDLS and CDR2 is YYNGEE.

The chain is built from TRBV24-1 and TRBJ2-3; 10 bases fit TRBD1. Germline CDR1 and CDR2: KGHDR and SFDVKD. V gave up 4 bases and J gave up 3 bases; unmatched junction bases: 12. This CDR3 is built from 18 residues. The DNA of the CDR3 is TGTGCCACCAGTGACCCCAGGGATACGGGACAGGGGACAGATACGCAGTATTTT. Translation gives CATSDPRDTGQGTDTQYF.

V and J are TRBV25-1 and TRBJ1-2; D gene uncertain. The CDR3 has 12 residues. In germline, CDR1 is MGHDK, CDR2 SYGVNS. With 0 bases removed from V and 6 bases from J, the gap between germline ends came to 5 bases. CDR3 sequence: CASSEYGDGYTF. DNA of the CDR3: TGTGCCAGCAGTGAATACGGGGATGGCTACACCTTC.

The chain carries TRBV5-1 and TRBJ2-5; D might be TRBD1 (6 bases). The J call may be in error: the DNA end matches TRBJ2-7 better. The CDR3 has 14 amino acids. Germline V gene sequence: CDR1 SGHRS, CDR2 YFSETQ. The CDR3 DNA follows: TGCGCCAGCAGCTTGGGTTATAGGGGGTACGAGCAGTACTTC. Amino acids: CASSLGYRGYEQYF.

V is TRBV11-2 and J is TRBJ2-1; TRBD2 is a possible D gene (6 bases). Trimming cost V 5 bases and J 5 bases, with 16 bases left between them. The CDR3 sequence is 15 residues long. The germline V gene has CDR1 SGHAT and CDR2 FQNNGV. CDR3 region: CASSHRDGLNNEQFF. The CDR3 DNA is TGTGCCAGCAGCCACCGGGACGGACTAAACAATGAGCAGTTCTTC.